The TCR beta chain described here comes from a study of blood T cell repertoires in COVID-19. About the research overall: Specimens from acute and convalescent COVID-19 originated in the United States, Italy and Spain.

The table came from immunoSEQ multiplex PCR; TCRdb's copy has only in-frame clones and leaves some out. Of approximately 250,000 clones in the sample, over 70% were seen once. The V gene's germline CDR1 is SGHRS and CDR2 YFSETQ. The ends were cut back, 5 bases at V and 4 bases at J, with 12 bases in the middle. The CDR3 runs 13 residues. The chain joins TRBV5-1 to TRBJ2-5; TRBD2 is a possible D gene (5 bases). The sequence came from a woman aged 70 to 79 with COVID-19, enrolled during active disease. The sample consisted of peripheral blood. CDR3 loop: CASRFREPETQYF. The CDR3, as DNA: TGCGCCAGCAGGTTCCGGGAACCAGAGACCCAGTACTTC.